This TCR beta chain originates from a study of cytomegalovirus exposure and HLA in healthy donors (TCRdb year 2017). Regarding the research as a whole: According to an earlier analysis of several hundred of the donors, 150 million to 200 million T cells yielded approximately 120 million unique TCR beta sequences and 276 Gb of sequence data. Rather than using new phenotypic data, the later analysis identified candidate immune exposures from TCR beta sequences and from how often those sequences occurred across donors. Donor age, sex, ethnicity and CMV serostatus were compiled alongside the repertoire data. Among the roughly 400 genotyped donors, approximately 76% belonged to the genetic ancestry cluster associated with self-reported Caucasian donors. Class I and class II HLA loci were covered by the typing at four-digit resolution. The study profiled the T cell repertoires of more than 500 subjects by immunosequencing and related them to cytomegalovirus serostatus. Every repertoire in the discovery cohort had been generated on one and the same sequencing platform. In addition to the first cohort of about 650 subjects, a separate validation cohort of 100 to 150 different subjects was used. Roughly five DR-DQ haplotypes were handled as single units for association and clustering, since linkage in the cohort was strong. In a later analysis, previously published TCR beta repertoires from 670 or so donors were re-analyzed and high-resolution HLA genotyping was added so that TCR occurrence patterns could be studied. High-throughput TCR immunosequencing, statistical association of individual TCRs with disease status, and machine learning were combined to predict cytomegalovirus infection status. Across about 380 genotyped donors of the cohort, an average of 235,054 unique TCR beta nucleotide sequences per donor were sequenced, and about a sixth of those sequences were non-productive. The study aimed to test whether signatures of past pathogen exposure could be identified by cataloging public T cell receptors. About 300 gigabases of sequencing data and 70 million to 95 million unique TCR sequences made up an early release that covered approximately 620 HLA-typed donors. The number of donors typed differed by locus, with roughly 629-640 for A, B, C, DRB1 and DQB1, around 500 for DQA1, about 610 for DPA1, and approximately 470 for DPB1. An earlier analysis of roughly 580 of the donors used high-throughput TCR beta sequencing to judge whether each TCR beta V gene segment behaved as functional or pseudogenic. In a later genetic analysis, genome-wide SNP genotypes for 398 of the 666 donors were used, and that subset was treated as a discovery cohort.

For this clone: What this receptor recognizes is not known. Per-nucleotide qualities are absent, and no much larger clonotype sits a single base away.

The full study reports these points: Three of the identified cytomegalovirus-associated TCR beta chains were confirmed in vitro to be specific for cytomegalovirus antigens. A total of around 150 TCR beta chains were listed by the study as associated with cytomegalovirus. In both the original and validation cohorts, the classifier was reported to diagnose cytomegalovirus status with high specificity and sensitivity. Specific HLA alleles were associated with 15,000 to 20,000 TCR beta sequences at a false discovery rate of 0.05 in a later analysis. Most TCR sequences were observed very rarely across donors, whereas some public TCRs were present in many individuals. In a later analysis, several top co-occurrence clusters were reported to appear linked to parvovirus B19, influenza, CMV and Epstein-Barr virus. When HLA alleles, especially DR and DQ, strongly co-occurred, attributing TCR associations to individual alleles was difficult. HLA typing was unavailable for some donors at each locus, so association tests used only the typed subset. Presence/absence analyses assumed roughly uniform sequencing depth across donors, an assumption that may not hold. Correlated functional status among segregating V segments might reflect linkage disequilibrium, but an unknown experimental factor could not be ruled out. Seventeen rarely observed V segments, including chromosome 9 orphons, were excluded from the earlier analysis of about 610 of the donors because counts were too low. According to a later genetic analysis, donors in an Asian-associated ancestry cluster had fewer N-insertions in productive TCRs than the roughly 700-donor mean. The authors suggested that the approach could potentially be extended to other disease states and immunological phenotypes. Compared with equally common non-associated chains, HLA-associated TCR beta chains in a later analysis were more clonally expanded and had lower generation probabilities. An association between a missense DCLRE1C variant and V-gene and J-gene trimming of TCR beta chains was found in a later genetic analysis and replicated in an independent cohort. Only TCR beta chains were sequenced in this cohort, and the absence of alpha or paired-chain data limited detectable features. The only immune exposure information available for the cohort was CMV serostatus. In an earlier analysis of approximately 590 of the donors, most TCR beta V segments appeared in productive rearrangements about 90% or about 30% of the time, broadly matching IMGT annotations. In a later analysis, TCR association rates were found to vary across HLA loci, with the most associated TCRs seen for DRB1 alleles and the fewest for HLA-C alleles. A further reported finding was that TCR beta sequences accurately predicted the HLA-A and HLA-B alleles for most subjects in the first cohort. Most CMV-associated TCR beta chains appeared to be HLA-restricted in a later analysis, and the HLA associations seemed to be driven largely by CMV exposure. The sequencing pipeline was judged likely to have produced a cluster of highly shared sequence variants as a technical artifact.

The cohort comprised more than 550 healthy bone marrow donors. At the time of sampling, every cohort member was nominally healthy, though immune exposures that went unrecorded were likely present. The donor was CMV seronegative and was included in the group of a few hundred seronegative cohort members. A peripheral blood sample was provided by each donor, and peripheral blood mononuclear cells were used for TCR beta sequencing. The Qiagen DNeasy Blood Extraction Kit was used to extract genomic DNA from the blood cell samples. The library relied on the immunoSEQ multiplex PCR assay. For the multiplex PCR, a mixture combining 60 forward primers for TCR Vbeta segments and 13 reverse primers for TCR Jbeta segments was used. A multiplex PCR assay on genomic DNA amplified the CDR3 region of rearranged TCR beta genes. The amplified TCR beta libraries were sequenced on the Illumina HiSeq System as 87-base-pair reads. In the source study's methods: Across the roughly 670 repertoires, a later analysis counted approximately 75 million unique TCR beta chains, roughly 11 million of which were shared by at least two donors. To remove PCR and sequencing errors, raw reads were error-corrected and collapsed into unique sequences using a nearest-neighbor algorithm that merged closely related sequences. To assign V, D and J gene segments, CDR3 sequences were aligned to IMGT reference sequences. For a sequence to be retained, a match of at least six nucleotides to both a V gene segment and a J gene segment was required. A rearrangement counted as productive if the CDR3 had no stop codons and remained in frame with V and J, and every other rearrangement counted as non-productive. CDR3 was defined by IMGT convention, running from the second conserved V-encoded cysteine to the conserved J-encoded phenylalanine. The earlier analysis of about 530 of the donors excluded any sequence lacking an unambiguous match to a single V gene segment. An earlier analysis of 550 to 650 of the donors classified V segments as functional when productive rearrangements were above 56.7% and as segregating when the standard deviation between donors was above 5%. A statistical classification framework was built for diagnosing cytomegalovirus status from the catalog of TCR beta chain sequences. In a later analysis, TCR nucleotide sequences were compared against IMGT/GENE-DB human TR gene sequences so that V and J genes could be assigned. Using the TCRdist pipeline, a later analysis assigned CDR3 sequences along with most-parsimonious VDJ recombination scenarios. In a later analysis, every TCR beta chain was defined by the combination of its CDR3 amino acid sequence and its V-gene family, and reads without a unique V-gene family were dropped. As a way to deal with suspected cross-contamination and a sequencing artifact, a later analysis dropped approximately 590 nucleotide sequences that were highly shared and had low generation probability. A later analysis calculated a clonal expansion index for each public chain from normalized within-repertoire ranks of inferred template counts. In a later analysis, generation probabilities were computed using a VDJ recombination model fitted to out-of-frame rearrangements, and the results were checked against IGoR. Hypergeometric tests were used in a later analysis to score TCR-TCR, TCR-HLA and TCR-CMV co-occurrence, with a repertoire-size bias correction applied to the TCR pairs. To estimate false discovery rates, a later analysis permuted the HLA or CMV assignments 20 times. In a later analysis, co-occurring TCRs were grouped with DBSCAN, and TCRdist sequence similarity was added when clustering was performed within HLA-allele-positive subsets. Co-occurrence clustering excluded repertoires with fewer than 30,000 or more than 120,000 public chains, plus five with anomalous nucleotide sharing. TCRdb mirrors the immuneACCESS table, restricted to in-frame sequences. Some clones are absent from its copies; in checked studies, under half trace to an unresolved V gene, and the reason for the others is unknown. That table is the source of V, J and clone size, and D and trimming were worked out from the DNA. This sample is represented by around 40,000 clones; approximately 75% of them were singletons. Jointly, the top ten make up roughly 1.4% of the sample.

The clonotype originates from a man aged 30-40 years in good health and CMV-seronegative. Sequencing was carried out using PBMCs.

In nucleotides, the sequence is TGTGCCAGCAGTGCGCGACAGGGCACTGAAGCTTTCTTT. This gives the protein CASSARQGTEAFF. This chain is built from TRBV6-1 and TRBJ1-1, and 7 junction bases match TRBD1. Sequences MNHNS (CDR1) and SASEGT (CDR2) are obtained from the germline V gene. From its cysteine to its phenylalanine, the CDR3 spans 13 amino acids. CDR3 DNA only is kept here, 39 bases in frame from base 1. Relative to germline, V is missing 4 bases and J is missing 4 bases, with 3 bases of the junction outside any gene match.